This TCR beta chain was captured by sequencing in a study of blood T cell repertoires in COVID-19. Study details: T cells, B-cell-depleted T cells, or PBMCs supplied cDNA or gDNA.

Per the authors' pipeline: Amplification of reference gene primers provided the estimated nucleated cell counts. Using immunoSEQ multiplex PCR, the repertoire was profiled, and TCRdb retains in-frame clones only, with some absent. V, J and clone size derive from that table, while D and trimming were established from the DNA sequence. The sample has 250,000 or so clones, 75% to 90% seen once. The CDR3 runs 15 residues. Germline CDR1 and CDR2: SGHTA and FQGNSA. V lost 3 bases to trimming and J lost 0 bases, with 9 bases between them. Study members were between roughly 18 and 89 years old and lived in about two dozen US regions. Before they entered the study, exposed participants had met a COVID-19 case within 2 weeks.

Source material: PBMCs or T cells enriched from blood (not recorded which). The sequence came from a man between 45 and 60 years old who had been exposed to COVID-19. V usage is TRBV7-2 and J usage is TRBJ2-1; TRBD2 might be the D (5 bases). CDR3 loop: CASSLDRGSYNEQFF. The CDR3, as DNA: TGTGCCAGCAGCTTGGATCGGGGCTCCTACAATGAGCAGTTCTTC.